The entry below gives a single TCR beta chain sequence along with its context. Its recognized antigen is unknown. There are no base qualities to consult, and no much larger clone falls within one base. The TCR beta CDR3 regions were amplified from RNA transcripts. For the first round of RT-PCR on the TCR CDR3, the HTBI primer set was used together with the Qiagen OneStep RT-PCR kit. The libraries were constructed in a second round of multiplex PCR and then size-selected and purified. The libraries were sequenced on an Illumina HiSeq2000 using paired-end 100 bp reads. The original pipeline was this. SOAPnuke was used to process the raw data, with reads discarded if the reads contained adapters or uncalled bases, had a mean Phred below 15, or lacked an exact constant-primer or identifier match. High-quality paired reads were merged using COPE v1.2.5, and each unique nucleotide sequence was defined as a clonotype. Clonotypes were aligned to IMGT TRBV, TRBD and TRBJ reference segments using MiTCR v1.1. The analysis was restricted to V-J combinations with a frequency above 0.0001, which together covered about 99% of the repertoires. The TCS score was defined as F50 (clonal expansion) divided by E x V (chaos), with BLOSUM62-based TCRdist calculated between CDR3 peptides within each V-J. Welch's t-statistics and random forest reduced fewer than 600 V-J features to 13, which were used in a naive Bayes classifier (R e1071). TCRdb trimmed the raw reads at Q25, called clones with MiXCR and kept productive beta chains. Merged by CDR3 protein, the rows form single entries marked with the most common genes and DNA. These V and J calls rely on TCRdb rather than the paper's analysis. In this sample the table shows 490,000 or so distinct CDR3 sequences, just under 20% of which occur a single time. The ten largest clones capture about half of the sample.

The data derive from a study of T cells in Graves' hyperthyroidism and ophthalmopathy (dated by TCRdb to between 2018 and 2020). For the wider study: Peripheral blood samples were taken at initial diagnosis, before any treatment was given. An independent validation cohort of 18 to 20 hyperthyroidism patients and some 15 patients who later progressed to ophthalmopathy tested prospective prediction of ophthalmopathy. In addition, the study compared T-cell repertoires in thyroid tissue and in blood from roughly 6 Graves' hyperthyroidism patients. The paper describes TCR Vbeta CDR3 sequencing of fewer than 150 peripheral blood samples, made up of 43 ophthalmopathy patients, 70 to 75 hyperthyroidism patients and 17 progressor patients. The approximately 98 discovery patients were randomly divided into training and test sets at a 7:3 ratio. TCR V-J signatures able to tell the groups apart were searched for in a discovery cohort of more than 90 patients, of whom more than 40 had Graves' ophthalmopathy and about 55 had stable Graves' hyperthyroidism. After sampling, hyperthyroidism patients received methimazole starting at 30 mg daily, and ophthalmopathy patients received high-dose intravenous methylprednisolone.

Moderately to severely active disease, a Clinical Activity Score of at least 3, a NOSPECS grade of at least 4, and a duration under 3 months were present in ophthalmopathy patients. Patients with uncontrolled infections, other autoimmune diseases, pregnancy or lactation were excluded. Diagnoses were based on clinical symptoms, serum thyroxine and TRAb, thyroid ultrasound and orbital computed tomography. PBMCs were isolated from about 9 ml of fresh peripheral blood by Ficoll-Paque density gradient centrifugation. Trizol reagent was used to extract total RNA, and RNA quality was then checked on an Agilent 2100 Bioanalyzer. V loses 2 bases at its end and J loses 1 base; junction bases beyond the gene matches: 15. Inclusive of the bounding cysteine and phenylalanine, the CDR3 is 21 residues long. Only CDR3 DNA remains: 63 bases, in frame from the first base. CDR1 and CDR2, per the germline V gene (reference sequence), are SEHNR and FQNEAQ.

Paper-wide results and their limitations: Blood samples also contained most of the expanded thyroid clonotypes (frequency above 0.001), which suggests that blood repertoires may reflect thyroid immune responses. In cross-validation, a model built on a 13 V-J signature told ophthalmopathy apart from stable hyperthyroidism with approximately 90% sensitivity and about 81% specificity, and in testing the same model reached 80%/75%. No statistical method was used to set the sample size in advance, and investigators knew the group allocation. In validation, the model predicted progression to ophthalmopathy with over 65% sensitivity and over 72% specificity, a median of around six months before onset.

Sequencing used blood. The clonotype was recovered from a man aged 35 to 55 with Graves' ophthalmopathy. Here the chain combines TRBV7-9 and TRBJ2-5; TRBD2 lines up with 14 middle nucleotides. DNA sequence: TGTGCCAGCAGCTTATACCCCGGGACTAGCGGGAGATGGGGTCTCCAAGAGACCCAGTACTTC. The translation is CASSLYPGTSGRWGLQETQYF.